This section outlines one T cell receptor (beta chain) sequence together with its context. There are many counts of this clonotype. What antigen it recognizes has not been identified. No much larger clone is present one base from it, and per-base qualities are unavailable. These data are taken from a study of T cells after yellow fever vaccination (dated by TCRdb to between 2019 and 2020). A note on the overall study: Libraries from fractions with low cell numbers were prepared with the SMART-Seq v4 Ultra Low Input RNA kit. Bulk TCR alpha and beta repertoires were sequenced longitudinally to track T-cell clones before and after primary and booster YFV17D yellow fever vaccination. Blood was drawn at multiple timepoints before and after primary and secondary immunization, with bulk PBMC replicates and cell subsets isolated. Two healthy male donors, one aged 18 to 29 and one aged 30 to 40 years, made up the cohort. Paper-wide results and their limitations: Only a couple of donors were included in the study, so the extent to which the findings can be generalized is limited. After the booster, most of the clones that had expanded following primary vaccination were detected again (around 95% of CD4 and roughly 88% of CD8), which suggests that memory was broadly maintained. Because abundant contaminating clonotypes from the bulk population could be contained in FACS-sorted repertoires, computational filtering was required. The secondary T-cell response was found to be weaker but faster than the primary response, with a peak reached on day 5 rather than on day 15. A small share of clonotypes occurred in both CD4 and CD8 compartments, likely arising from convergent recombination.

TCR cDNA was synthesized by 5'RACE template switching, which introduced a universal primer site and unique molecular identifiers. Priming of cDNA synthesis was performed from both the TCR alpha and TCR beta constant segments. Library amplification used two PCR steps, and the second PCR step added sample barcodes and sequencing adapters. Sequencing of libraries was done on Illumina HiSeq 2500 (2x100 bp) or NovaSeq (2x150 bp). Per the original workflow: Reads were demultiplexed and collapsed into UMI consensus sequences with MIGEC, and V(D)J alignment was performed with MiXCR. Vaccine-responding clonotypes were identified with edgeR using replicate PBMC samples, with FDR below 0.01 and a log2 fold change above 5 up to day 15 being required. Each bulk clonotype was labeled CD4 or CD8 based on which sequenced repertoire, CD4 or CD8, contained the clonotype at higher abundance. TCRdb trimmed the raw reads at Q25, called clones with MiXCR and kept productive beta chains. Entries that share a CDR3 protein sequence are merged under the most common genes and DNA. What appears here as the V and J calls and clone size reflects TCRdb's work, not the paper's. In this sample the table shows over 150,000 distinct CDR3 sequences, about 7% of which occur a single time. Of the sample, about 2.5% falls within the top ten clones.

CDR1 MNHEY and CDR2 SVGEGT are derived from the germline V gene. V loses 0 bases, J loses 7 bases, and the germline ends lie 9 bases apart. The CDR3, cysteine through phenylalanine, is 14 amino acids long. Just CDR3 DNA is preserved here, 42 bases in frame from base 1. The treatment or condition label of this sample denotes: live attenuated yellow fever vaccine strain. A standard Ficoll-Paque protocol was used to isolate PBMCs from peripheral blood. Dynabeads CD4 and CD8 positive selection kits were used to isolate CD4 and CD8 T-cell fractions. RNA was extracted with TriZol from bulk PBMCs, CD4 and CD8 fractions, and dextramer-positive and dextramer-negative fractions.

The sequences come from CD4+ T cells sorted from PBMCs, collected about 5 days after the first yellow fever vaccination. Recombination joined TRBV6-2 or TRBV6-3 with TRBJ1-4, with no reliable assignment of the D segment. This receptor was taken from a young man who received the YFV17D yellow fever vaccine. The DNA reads TGTGCCAGCAGTTACTCCCGGACCAGTGAAAAACTGTTTTTT. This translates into CASSYSRTSEKLFF.